Listed below are T cell receptor beta chains from one sample, sequenced in a study of molecular identifiers for immune sequencing clone quantification. TCRdb re-called the PCR reads with MiXCR, one entry per CDR3 protein. The table lists about 70,000 distinct CDR3 sequences, around a sixth of them singletons. Sequenced sample: naive CD8+ T cells from blood, with Jurkat cell RNA spiked in. These receptors were obtained from a human donor in good health. Some libraries in this study had Jurkat cell RNA spiked in. CDR3s leave out the opening cysteine and the closing phenylalanine or tryptophan. Fields, in order: CDR3 length, V gene, J gene, CDR3 protein.

CDR3 length: 11; V gene: TRBV2; J gene: TRBJ2-7; CDR3 protein: ASSEGLGYEQY
CDR3 length: 12; V gene: TRBV27; J gene: TRBJ2-2; CDR3 protein: ASSVAGYTGELF
CDR3 length: 12; V gene: TRBV4-1; J gene: TRBJ2-7; CDR3 protein: ASSQVEDRDEQY
CDR3 length: 14; V gene: TRBV12-3/TRBV12-4; J gene: TRBJ2-3; CDR3 protein: ASSFPRDESADTQY
CDR3 length: 14; V gene: TRBV29-1; J gene: TRBJ2-3; CDR3 protein: SVEDLLAGETDTQY
CDR3 length: 12; V gene: TRBV20-1; J gene: TRBJ2-7; CDR3 protein: SARENGDYYEQY
CDR3 length: 18; V gene: TRBV12-3/TRBV12-4; J gene: TRBJ1-5; CDR3 protein: ASSFWGPSHELYSNQPQH
CDR3 length: 13; V gene: TRBV6-2/TRBV6-3; J gene: TRBJ2-1; CDR3 protein: ASQRGGTVPNEQF
CDR3 length: 11; V gene: TRBV27; J gene: TRBJ2-7; CDR3 protein: ASRVGNSYEQY
CDR3 length: 12; V gene: TRBV6-2/TRBV6-3; J gene: TRBJ2-7; CDR3 protein: ASSSWGGSCEQY
CDR3 length: 12; V gene: TRBV3-1; J gene: TRBJ1-3; CDR3 protein: ASSQGELGNTIY
CDR3 length: 12; V gene: TRBV18; J gene: TRBJ2-1; CDR3 protein: ASSPQTESNEQF
CDR3 length: 15; V gene: TRBV10-2; J gene: TRBJ2-3; CDR3 protein: ASSGLAGQTSTDTQY
CDR3 length: 12; V gene: TRBV6-1; J gene: TRBJ2-5; CDR3 protein: ASSEPGIGETQY
CDR3 length: 12; V gene: TRBV6-2/TRBV6-3; J gene: TRBJ2-7; CDR3 protein: ASSRRLAQDEQY
CDR3 length: 14; V gene: TRBV11-2; J gene: TRBJ2-7; CDR3 protein: ASSLVASGATYEQY
CDR3 length: 9; V gene: TRBV29-1; J gene: TRBJ1-1; CDR3 protein: SPTWGAEAF
CDR3 length: 12; V gene: TRBV19; J gene: TRBJ2-2; CDR3 protein: ASSIVGGTGELF
CDR3 length: 15; V gene: TRBV6-5; J gene: TRBJ2-5; CDR3 protein: ASSYGGLAGGDETQY
CDR3 length: 14; V gene: TRBV7-6; J gene: TRBJ2-1; CDR3 protein: ASSLAGSVTYDEQF
CDR3 length: 16; V gene: TRBV27; J gene: TRBJ2-3; CDR3 protein: ASSPGLAGDMGTDTQY
CDR3 length: 10; V gene: TRBV20-1; J gene: TRBJ2-1; CDR3 protein: SATPGGLVQF
CDR3 length: 11; V gene: TRBV30; J gene: TRBJ1-1; CDR3 protein: AWSVGQGNEAF
CDR3 length: 12; V gene: TRBV5-1; J gene: TRBJ2-7; CDR3 protein: ASSLAGGSYEQY
CDR3 length: 12; V gene: TRBV28; J gene: TRBJ1-1; CDR3 protein: ASSLGGARTEAF
CDR3 length: 12; V gene: TRBV12-3/TRBV12-4; J gene: TRBJ2-1; CDR3 protein: TSRWTSGNNEQF
CDR3 length: 13; V gene: TRBV20-1; J gene: TRBJ2-3; CDR3 protein: SARDHLGRADTQY
CDR3 length: 11; V gene: TRBV30; J gene: TRBJ2-7; CDR3 protein: AWGATGGGEQY
CDR3 length: 9; V gene: TRBV19; J gene: TRBJ2-1; CDR3 protein: ASGGPTEQF
CDR3 length: 15; V gene: TRBV4-1; J gene: TRBJ2-5; CDR3 protein: ASSQDGFAGGQETQY
CDR3 length: 15; V gene: TRBV23-1; J gene: TRBJ2-3; CDR3 protein: ASSPPGAGASTDTQY
CDR3 length: 11; V gene: TRBV4-1; J gene: TRBJ1-2; CDR3 protein: ASSQEGGYGYT
CDR3 length: 10; V gene: TRBV27; J gene: TRBJ1-5; CDR3 protein: ASSSPGRPQH
CDR3 length: 11; V gene: TRBV29-1; J gene: TRBJ2-2; CDR3 protein: SASSEDTGELF
CDR3 length: 13; V gene: TRBV5-4; J gene: TRBJ1-5; CDR3 protein: ASSLEEQGNQPQH
CDR3 length: 11; V gene: TRBV6-5; J gene: TRBJ2-7; CDR3 protein: ASSFSGTYEQY
CDR3 length: 10; V gene: TRBV20-1; J gene: TRBJ2-7; CDR3 protein: SARAPPVEQY
CDR3 length: 15; V gene: TRBV5-4; J gene: TRBJ2-5; CDR3 protein: ASSLVPYWGTQETQY
CDR3 length: 11; V gene: TRBV9; J gene: TRBJ2-1; CDR3 protein: ASSVAGGPEQF
CDR3 length: 14; V gene: TRBV7-2; J gene: TRBJ2-3; CDR3 protein: ASSWTSGGLTDTQY
CDR3 length: 14; V gene: TRBV4-2; J gene: TRBJ1-1; CDR3 protein: ASSLPMTGDSTEAF
CDR3 length: 13; V gene: TRBV29-1; J gene: TRBJ2-5; CDR3 protein: SVDGLVPPLETQY
CDR3 length: 13; V gene: TRBV9; J gene: TRBJ2-5; CDR3 protein: ASSVATGYQETQY
CDR3 length: 16; V gene: TRBV6-6; J gene: TRBJ2-7; CDR3 protein: ASSPHLMTAGASYEQY
CDR3 length: 14; V gene: TRBV6-2/TRBV6-3; J gene: TRBJ1-2; CDR3 protein: ASSYSRDRRDDGYT
CDR3 length: 11; V gene: TRBV27; J gene: TRBJ2-1; CDR3 protein: ASSPGLANEQF
CDR3 length: 11; V gene: TRBV30; J gene: TRBJ2-5; CDR3 protein: AWGWGIQETQY
CDR3 length: 10; V gene: TRBV28; J gene: TRBJ2-7; CDR3 protein: ASSLAAYEQY
CDR3 length: 12; V gene: TRBV20-1; J gene: TRBJ2-7; CDR3 protein: SARDLAGGYEQY
CDR3 length: 11; V gene: TRBV19; J gene: TRBJ1-1; CDR3 protein: ASGWTGNTEAS
CDR3 length: 12; V gene: TRBV15; J gene: TRBJ2-5; CDR3 protein: ATSSLRTQETQY
CDR3 length: 9; V gene: TRBV19; J gene: TRBJ2-1; CDR3 protein: ASSILGEQF
CDR3 length: 12; V gene: TRBV15; J gene: TRBJ1-2; CDR3 protein: ATSRDTAIYGYT
CDR3 length: 12; V gene: TRBV6-5; J gene: TRBJ2-5; CDR3 protein: ASSYNRYQETQY
CDR3 length: 11; V gene: TRBV13; J gene: TRBJ1-2; CDR3 protein: ASSEGHNYGYT
CDR3 length: 9; V gene: TRBV29-1; J gene: TRBJ1-1; CDR3 protein: SVRVGTEAF